Below, 12 T cell receptor beta chains from the same sample are listed, as sequenced in a study of CD8 T cells in Susac syndrome. RNA was extracted with the RNeasy kit, and a quantity of roughly 0.5 to 1 ug was reverse transcribed using random hexamers. One entry per CDR3 protein, called by TCRdb with MiXCR from the immunoSEQ multiplex PCR reads. Here the sample spans 100,000 to 150,000 distinct CDR3 sequences, approximately 95% being singletons. The sequencing sample was made of CD8+ T cells from PBMCs. Receptors were obtained from a human donor with multiple sclerosis.

CDR3: CAWGQPGLRETQYF. Written as DNA, the CDR3 is TGTGCCTGGGGACAGCCCGGACTAAGAGAGACCCAGTACTTC. The chain couples TRBV30 to TRBJ2-5; D tentatively reads TRBD1 or TRBD2 (6 bases each). CDR3 length: 14 residues. V lost 5 bases and J 4 bases, leaving 17 bases between the germline ends. Germline V gives CDR1 GTSNPN, CDR2 SVGIG (reference sequence).

The chain employs TRBV19 and TRBJ2-1; D not resolved. The CDR3 sequence is 13 residues long. V was clipped by 5 bases and J by 7 bases, with 12 bases between them. Germline V gives CDR1 LNHDA, CDR2 SQIVND (reference sequence). The CDR3 spells CASSVSFGNEQFF. CDR3 DNA sequence: TGTGCCAGTAGTGTCTCTTTTGGGAATGAGCAGTTCTTC.

This chain connects TRBV7-9 to TRBJ2-3; D may be TRBD2 (5 bases). The germline CDR1 and CDR2 sequences are SEHNR and FQNEAQ (reference sequence). This CDR3 has 17 amino acids. The ends were cut back, 0 bases at V and 5 bases at J, with 18 bases in the middle. The CDR3 nucleotides are TGTGCCAGCAGCTTAGCCCCCCGAGGGTACGGGAAAGATACGCAGTATTTT. Amino acids: CASSLAPRGYGKDTQYF.

The chain couples TRBV2 to TRBJ2-1, with 9 bases matching TRBD2. The germline V gene encodes CDR1 SNHLY and CDR2 FYNNEI. This CDR3 is built from 18 residues. Trimming cost V 0 bases and J 2 bases; bases outside gene matches: 8. The CDR3 protein is CASSEAWLAGKPYNEQFF. For the CDR3, the DNA is TGTGCCAGCAGTGAAGCATGGCTAGCGGGGAAACCCTACAATGAGCAGTTCTTC.

V gene TRBV6-6 combines with J gene TRBJ2-5; 7 nucleotides agree with TRBD2. This CDR3 contains 14 residues. The junction had 7 bases not matched to a gene; V was cut back by 7 bases and J by 2 bases. From germline, CDR1 is MNHNY and CDR2 SVGAGI (reference sequence). CDR3 sequence (DNA): TGTGCCAGCACCAGCGGGGTAGATCAAGAGACCCAGTACTTC. This sequence encodes CASTSGVDQETQYF.

This sequence joins TRBV6-5 and TRBJ2-1; D remains unclear. Deletions cut 0 bases from V and 11 bases from J, with 8 bases between. Germline V gene lookup returns CDR1 MNHEY and CDR2 SVGAGI. The CDR3 consists of 12 residues. Here the CDR3 reads CASSYSGQKQFF. The CDR3 nucleotides are TGTGCCAGCAGTTACTCTGGGCAGAAGCAGTTCTTC.

The V gene is TRBV27, the J gene TRBJ2-7; D remains unclear. The CDR3 loop spans 13 amino acids. The V and J ends lost 2 bases and 5 bases respectively, with 10 bases between them. Germline V CDR1 and CDR2: MNHEY, SMNVEV (reference sequence). CDR3 region: CASSLHSMNEQYF. The CDR3 bases are TGTGCCAGCAGTTTACACTCCATGAACGAGCAGTACTTC.

The CDR3 reads CAWSQWPGLAGERENTGELFF. DNA for the CDR3: TGTGCCTGGAGTCAATGGCCGGGACTAGCGGGGGAGAGGGAGAACACCGGGGAGCTGTTTTTT. The rearrangement joins TRBV30 to TRBJ2-2; 14 bases fit TRBD2. CDR3 length: 21 amino acids. Losses at the gene ends were 2 bases for V and 1 base for J; bases not matched to a gene: 15. Per the germline V gene, CDR1 is GTSNPN and CDR2 is SVGIG (reference sequence).

This clonotype was picked up one time. This chain connects TRBV24-1 to TRBJ2-4, with D perhaps matching TRBD1 (5 bases). The V gene's germline CDR1 is KGHDR and CDR2 SFDVKD. V shed 2 bases and J shed 6 bases, with 13 bases lying between them. The CDR3 covers 15 residues. The CDR3 bases are TGTGCCACCAGTGATTGGGGCGATCCATTAAACATTCAGTACTTC. The encoded protein is CATSDWGDPLNIQYF.

The gene calls are TRBV7-6 and TRBJ2-1; tentatively, D is TRBD1 (5 bases). The ends were cut back, 3 bases at V and 10 bases at J, with 16 bases in the middle. Germline V gives CDR1 SGHVS, CDR2 FNYEAQ. There are 14 residues in the CDR3. The CDR3 sequence is CASSLGSGSGEQFF. The CDR3 DNA follows: TGTGCCAGCAGCTTGGGATCAGGGTCCGGGGAGCAGTTCTTC.

The gene calls are TRBV15 and TRBJ2-7; D not certain. V was cut by 0 bases and J by 6 bases, with 12 bases left in between. The CDR3 has 14 amino acids. Germline loops: CDR1 LNHNV, CDR2 YYDKDF (reference sequence). CDR3 loop: CATSRDRGRFEQYV. CDR3 in DNA: TGTGCCACCAGCAGAGATCGTGGCAGGTTCGAGCAGTACGTC.

The J gene is TRBJ2-1, the V gene TRBV4-2; 15 nucleotides match TRBD2. The germline V gene has CDR1 LGHNA and CDR2 YNFKEQ. V lost 1 base and J lost 9; bases outside the gene matches: 4. The CDR3 consists of 16 residues. The CDR3 DNA reads TGTGCCAGCAGCCAAGGCCTGGGACTAGCGGGGGGTGAGCAGTTCTTC. It codes for CASSQGLGLAGGEQFF.